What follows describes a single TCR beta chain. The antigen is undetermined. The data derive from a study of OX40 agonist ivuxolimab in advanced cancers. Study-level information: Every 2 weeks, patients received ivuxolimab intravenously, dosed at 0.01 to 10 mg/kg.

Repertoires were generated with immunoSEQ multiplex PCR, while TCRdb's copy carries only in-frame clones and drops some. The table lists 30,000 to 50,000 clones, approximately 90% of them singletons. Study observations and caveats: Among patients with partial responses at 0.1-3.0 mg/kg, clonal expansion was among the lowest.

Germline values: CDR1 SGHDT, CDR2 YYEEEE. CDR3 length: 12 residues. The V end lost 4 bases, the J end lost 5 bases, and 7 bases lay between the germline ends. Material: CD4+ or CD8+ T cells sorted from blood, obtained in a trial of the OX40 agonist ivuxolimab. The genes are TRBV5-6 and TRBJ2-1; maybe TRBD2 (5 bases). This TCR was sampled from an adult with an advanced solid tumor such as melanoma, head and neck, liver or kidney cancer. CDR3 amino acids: CASSRADNEQFF. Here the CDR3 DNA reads TGTGCCAGCAGCAGAGCGGACAATGAGCAGTTCTTC.